This is a list of T cell receptor beta chains from one sample in a study of blood T cell repertoires in COVID-19. Generated by immunoSEQ multiplex PCR, the TCRdb table keeps only in-frame clones and is missing some. The table shows about 220,000 clones, with roughly nine tenths occurring only once. Sequencing was carried out using PBMCs or T cells enriched from blood (not recorded which). The receptors derive from a woman in her late teens or twenties in a cohort exposed to, infected with or recovered from COVID-19 (not recorded which). CDR3s include the opening cysteine and the closing phenylalanine or tryptophan. Fields, in order: clone size, CDR3 length, J gene, V gene, D gene, CDR3 protein, CDR3 DNA. D genes are given only for firm matches. Part of the rows lack a size; the others show once, few, many or a class for expanded clones.

>NA|13|TRBJ2-7|TRBV6-5|TRBD1
CASTGQGALEQYF
TGTGCCAGCACGGGACAGGGGGCGCTAGAGCAGTACTTC
>once|14|TRBJ1-2|TRBV6-5|TRBD1
CASSYKGQINGYTF
TGTGCCAGCAGTTACAAGGGACAGATAAACGGCTACACCTTC
>NA|17|TRBJ2-1|TRBV29-1|TRBD1
CSVLSRDRDLSYNEQFF
TGCAGCGTCTTGTCCCGGGACAGGGACCTCTCCTACAATGAGCAGTTCTTC
>NA|14|TRBJ1-1|TRBV5-1|TRBD1
CASSLEGAGTEAFF
TGCGCCAGCAGCTTGGAGGGGGCGGGCACTGAAGCTTTCTTT
>NA|13|TRBJ2-3|TRBV12-3/TRBV12-4|NA
CASSSRKTDTQYF
TGTGCCAGCAGTTCGAGGAAGACGGATACGCAGTATTTT
>NA|14|TRBJ1-2|TRBV5-6|NA
CASSFGGSHYGYTF
TGTGCCAGCAGCTTTGGGGGCAGCCACTATGGCTACACCTTC
>NA|14|TRBJ2-7|TRBV27|TRBD1
CASSDRQGVYEQYF
TGTGCCAGCAGCGATAGACAGGGGGTATACGAGCAGTACTTC
>NA|14|TRBJ1-4|TRBV29-1|NA
CSVAGGIWSEKLFF
TGCAGTGTGGCGGGGGGCATCTGGAGTGAAAAACTGTTTTTT
>once|17|TRBJ2-1|TRBV11-3|TRBD2
CASSLVIGREAYNEQFF
TGTGCCAGCAGCTTAGTTATTGGACGGGAGGCCTACAATGAGCAGTTCTTC
>NA|14|TRBJ1-5|TRBV4-1|TRBD1
CASNRGYSNQPQHF
TGCGCCAGCAACAGGGGCTATAGCAATCAGCCCCAGCATTTT
>NA|15|TRBJ2-2|TRBV6-5|TRBD2
CASSYPGTSPGELFF
TGTGCCAGCAGTTATCCCGGGACTAGCCCCGGGGAGCTGTTTTTT
>NA|11|TRBJ1-1|TRBV2|NA
CASNRDTQAFF
TGTGCCAGCAACCGGGACACGCAAGCTTTCTTT
>NA|17|TRBJ2-1|TRBV5-1|TRBD2
CASSLVPETSGALEQFF
TGCGCCAGCAGCTTGGTCCCCGAGACTAGCGGAGCCCTTGAGCAGTTCTTC
>NA|16|TRBJ1-1|TRBV2|NA
CASRDLLPRGNTEAFF
TGTGCCAGCAGAGACCTCCTTCCAAGGGGGAACACTGAAGCTTTCTTT
>NA|15|TRBJ1-3|TRBV6-5|TRBD1
CASSYFGQGSNTIYF
TGTGCCAGCAGTTACTTCGGACAGGGCTCGAACACCATATATTTT
>NA|14|TRBJ1-6|TRBV6-5|NA
CASSWSGGVSPLHF
TGTGCCAGCAGTTGGTCGGGGGGCGTCTCACCCCTCCACTTT
>NA|18|TRBJ2-1|TRBV2|TRBD2
CASSDPGTSGRDYNEQFF
TGTGCCAGCAGTGATCCCGGGACTAGCGGGAGAGATTACAATGAGCAGTTCTTC
>NA|14|TRBJ1-3|TRBV6-5|NA
CASKRTGTGNTIYF
TGTGCCAGCAAACGAACAGGGACTGGAAACACCATATATTTT
>NA|15|TRBJ1-5|TRBV15|TRBD1
CATSTDRASNQPQHF
TGTGCCACCAGCACAGACAGGGCCTCTAATCAGCCCCAGCATTTT
>NA|15|TRBJ1-3|TRBV9|NA
CASGTRTRGGNTIYF
TGTGCCAGCGGAACACGGACAAGGGGCGGAAACACCATATATTTT
>NA|18|TRBJ2-2|TRBV24-1|TRBD1
CATSDPPTTGGRTGELFF
TGTGCCACCAGTGATCCCCCCACGACAGGGGGCCGAACCGGGGAGCTGTTTTTT
>NA|17|TRBJ2-7|TRBV19|TRBD2
CASSIHITSGRSYEQYF
TGTGCCAGTAGTATTCACATCACTAGCGGGAGGTCCTACGAGCAGTACTTC
>NA|18|TRBJ1-6|TRBV24-1|NA
CATSDLDRPPAYNSPLHF
TGTGCCACCAGTGACCTAGACAGACCTCCCGCGTATAATTCACCCCTCCACTTT
>NA|14|TRBJ1-1|TRBV7-9|NA
CASSSSDRNTEAFF
TGTGCCAGCAGCTCTTCCGACAGGAACACTGAAGCTTTCTTT
>NA|15|TRBJ1-2|TRBV28|NA
CASRLRTAHNYGYTF
TGTGCCAGCAGGCTTCGGACAGCCCATAACTATGGCTACACCTTC
>NA|18|TRBJ2-3|TRBV9|NA
CASSVDLLGGGVADTQYF
TGTGCCAGCAGCGTCGACCTACTCGGAGGGGGGGTTGCAGATACGCAGTATTTT
>NA|14|TRBJ2-2|TRBV7-9|NA
CASSFRGSTGELFF
TGTGCCAGCAGCTTCCGAGGGTCCACCGGGGAGCTGTTTTTT
>once|15|TRBJ2-1|TRBV7-6|TRBD2
CASSRGLAALGEQFF
TGTGCCAGCAGCCGGGGACTAGCGGCCTTAGGAGAGCAGTTCTTC
>NA|14|TRBJ1-6|TRBV6-5|TRBD1
CASRTGAGNSPLHF
TGTGCCAGCAGGACAGGGGCAGGTAATTCACCCCTCCACTTT
>NA|12|TRBJ2-7|TRBV28|NA
CASSPEPYEQYF
TGTGCCAGCAGTCCCGAGCCCTACGAGCAGTACTTC
>NA|13|TRBJ2-1|TRBV27|NA
CASSPSGNNEQFF
TGTGCCAGCAGCCCCAGCGGCAACAATGAGCAGTTCTTC
>NA|12|TRBJ1-2|TRBV6-5|NA
CASSWANYGYTF
TGTGCCAGCAGTTGGGCGAACTATGGCTACACCTTC
>NA|13|TRBJ2-5|TRBV24-1|NA
CAIAAGPRETQYF
TGTGCCATCGCCGCAGGGCCTAGGGAGACCCAGTACTTC
>NA|15|TRBJ1-4|TRBV9|TRBD1
CASSGAGTGGEKLFF
TGTGCCAGCAGCGGAGCCGGGACAGGGGGCGAAAAACTGTTTTTT
>NA|11|TRBJ1-1|TRBV11-2|NA
CASSLGAEAFF
TGTGCCAGCAGCTTGGGGGCGGAAGCTTTCTTT
>NA|15|TRBJ1-5|TRBV19|NA
CASSTRGFSNQPQHF
TGTGCCAGTAGTACCAGGGGATTTAGCAATCAGCCCCAGCATTTT
>NA|15|TRBJ2-3|TRBV9|NA
CASSVGVDSTDTQYF
TGTGCCAGCAGCGTAGGAGTCGATAGCACAGATACGCAGTATTTT
>NA|15|TRBJ1-2|TRBV7-6|NA
CASSPPPDGDYGYTF
TGTGCCAGCAGCCCCCCCCCGGACGGGGACTATGGCTACACCTTC
>once|15|TRBJ2-5|TRBV7-9|TRBD2
CASSFMGAGGETQYF
TGTGCCAGCAGCTTTATGGGGGCGGGAGGTGAGACCCAGTACTTC
>NA|14|TRBJ1-3|TRBV15|TRBD1
CATSRGQGAYTIYF
TGTGCCACCAGCAGAGGACAGGGGGCGTACACCATATATTTT
>few|13|TRBJ2-7|TRBV5-4|NA
CASSIDISYEQYF
TGTGCCAGCAGCATTGACATTTCCTACGAGCAGTACTTC
>few|15|TRBJ1-1|TRBV7-6|TRBD1
CASSLAGTGGTEAFF
TGTGCCAGCAGCTTAGCGGGGACAGGGGGCACTGAAGCTTTCTTT
>NA|16|TRBJ2-1|TRBV27|TRBD2
CASSTVAGSSYNEQFF
TGTGCCAGCAGTACAGTAGCGGGCAGCTCCTACAATGAGCAGTTCTTC
>NA|17|TRBJ1-5|TRBV19|TRBD1
CASSSRQGARSNQPQHF
TGTGCCAGTAGTAGCCGACAGGGGGCAAGGAGCAATCAGCCCCAGCATTTT
>NA|14|TRBJ2-5|TRBV5-1|NA
CASSVTGEGETQYF
TGCGCCAGCAGCGTGACAGGGGAGGGAGAGACCCAGTACTTC
>NA|15|TRBJ2-1|TRBV4-2|TRBD2
CASSPTSGRGDEQFF
TGTGCCAGCAGCCCGACTAGCGGGCGGGGGGATGAGCAGTTCTTC
>few|15|TRBJ2-2|TRBV19|TRBD1
CASSPRTGHTGELFF
TGTGCCAGTAGTCCGCGGACAGGGCACACCGGGGAGCTGTTTTTT
>NA|15|TRBJ2-1|TRBV9|NA
CASSVGGNSYNEQFF
TGTGCCAGCAGCGTAGGAGGGAACTCCTACAATGAGCAGTTCTTC
>NA|14|TRBJ1-5|TRBV5-6|TRBD1
CASSLQGVGQPQHF
TGTGCCAGCAGCTTACAGGGGGTTGGTCAGCCCCAGCATTTT
>NA|16|TRBJ2-3|TRBV9|NA
CASSAEGDTHTDTQYF
TGTGCCAGCAGCGCAGAAGGGGACACCCACACAGATACGCAGTATTTT
>NA|14|TRBJ1-6|TRBV14|NA
CASSQTGLGSPLHF
TGTGCCAGCAGCCAAACAGGGCTTGGCTCACCCCTCCACTTT
>once|13|TRBJ2-1|TRBV11-3|NA
CASSHAADNEQFF
TGTGCCAGCAGCCATGCGGCAGACAATGAGCAGTTCTTC
>NA|14|TRBJ1-6|TRBV5-8|NA
CASSLDRVNSPLHF
TGTGCCAGCAGCTTGGACAGGGTAAATTCACCCCTCCACTTT